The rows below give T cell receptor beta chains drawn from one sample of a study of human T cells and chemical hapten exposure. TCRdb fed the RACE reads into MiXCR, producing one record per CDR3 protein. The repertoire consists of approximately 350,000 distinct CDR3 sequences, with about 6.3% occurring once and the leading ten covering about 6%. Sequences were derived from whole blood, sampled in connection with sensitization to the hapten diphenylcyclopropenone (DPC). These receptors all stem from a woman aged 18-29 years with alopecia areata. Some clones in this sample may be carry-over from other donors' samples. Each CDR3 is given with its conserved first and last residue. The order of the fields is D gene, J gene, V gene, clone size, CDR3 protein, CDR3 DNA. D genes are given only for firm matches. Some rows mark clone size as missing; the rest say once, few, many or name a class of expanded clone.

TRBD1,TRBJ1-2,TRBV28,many,CASSLAGTGGTYGYTF,TGTGCCAGCAGTTTGGCCGGGACAGGGGGCACCTATGGCTACACCTTC
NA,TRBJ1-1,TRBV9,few,CASSAGPSPTEAFF,TGTGCCAGCAGCGCCGGGCCAAGTCCCACTGAAGCTTTCTTT
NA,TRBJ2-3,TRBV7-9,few,CASSLSRGREDTQYF,TGTGCCAGCAGCCTTTCGCGGGGACGCGAGGATACGCAGTATTTT
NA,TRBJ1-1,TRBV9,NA,CATPGGGLLTEAFF,TGTGCCACCCCTGGGGGGGGGCTGTTGACTGAAGCTTTCTTT
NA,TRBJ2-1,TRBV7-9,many,CASSGRDTGYNEQFF,TGTGCCAGCAGCGGACGGGACACGGGTTACAATGAGCAGTTCTTC
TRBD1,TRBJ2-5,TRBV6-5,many,CASSKNRGQETQYF,TGTGCCAGCAGTAAAAACAGGGGGCAAGAGACCCAGTACTTC
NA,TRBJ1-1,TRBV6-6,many,CASGVAAEAFF,TGTGCCAGCGGGGTTGCCGCTGAAGCTTTCTTT
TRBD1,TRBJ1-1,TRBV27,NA,CASSSRTGKETEAFF,TGTGCCAGCAGTTCCCGGACAGGGAAAGAAACTGAAGCTTTCTTT
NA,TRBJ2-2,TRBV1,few,CTSSQVSLAGVGTGELFF,TGCACCAGCAGCCAAGTATCTTTAGCGGGGGTTGGCACCGGGGAGCTGTTTTTT
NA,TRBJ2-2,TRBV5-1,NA,CASSPPDRLTGELFF,TGCGCCAGCAGCCCACCCGACAGACTCACCGGGGAGCTGTTTTTT
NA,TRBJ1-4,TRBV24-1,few,CATSDSQQGGGEKLFF,TGTGCCACCAGTGATTCACAACAGGGAGGTGGTGAAAAACTGTTTTTT
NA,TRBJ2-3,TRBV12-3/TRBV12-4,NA,CASSQILVPDTQYF,TGTGCCAGCAGCCAGATACTAGTTCCAGATACGCAGTATTTT
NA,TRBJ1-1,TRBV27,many,CASSRGQNFNTEAFF,TGTGCCAGCAGTAGAGGACAGAACTTTAACACTGAAGCTTTCTTT
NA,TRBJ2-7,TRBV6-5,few,CASSYRVLYEQYF,TGTGCCAGCAGTTACAGGGTTCTCTACGAGCAGTACTTC
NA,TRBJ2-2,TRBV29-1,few,CSVEGLPTGELFF,TGCAGCGTTGAGGGACTCCCAACCGGGGAGCTGTTTTTT
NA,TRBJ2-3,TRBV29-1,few,CSVMGAGDTQYF,TGCAGCGTTATGGGGGCGGGAGATACGCAGTATTTT
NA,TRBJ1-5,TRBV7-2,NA,CASSFDRYSNQPQHF,TGTGCCAGCAGCTTTGACAGATATAGCAATCAGCCCCAGCATTTT
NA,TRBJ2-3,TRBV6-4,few,CASSDGTSAGSTDTQYF,TGTGCCAGCAGCGACGGAACATCTGCGGGGAGCACAGATACGCAGTATTTT
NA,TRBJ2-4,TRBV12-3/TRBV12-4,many,CASRGNLAKNIQYF,TGTGCCAGCAGGGGGAATTTAGCCAAAAACATTCAGTACTTC
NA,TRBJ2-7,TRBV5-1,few,CASSLASGDEQYF,TGCGCCAGCAGCTTGGCGTCTGGGGACGAGCAGTACTTC
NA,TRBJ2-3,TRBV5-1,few,CASSLPPASSTDTQYF,TGCGCCAGCAGCTTGCCCCCAGCCTCTAGCACAGATACGCAGTATTTT
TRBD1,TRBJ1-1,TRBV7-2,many,CASSYRTGFGVRYTEAFF,TGTGCCAGCAGCTACAGGACAGGCTTCGGGGTGCGATACACTGAAGCTTTCTTT
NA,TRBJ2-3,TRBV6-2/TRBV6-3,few,CASRRTRSTDTQYF,TGTGCCAGCAGACGCACTAGGAGCACAGATACGCAGTATTTT
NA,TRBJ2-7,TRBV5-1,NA,CASSLPFVAGSDEQYF,TGCGCCAGCAGCTTACCGTTTGTAGCAGGGTCTGACGAGCAGTACTTC